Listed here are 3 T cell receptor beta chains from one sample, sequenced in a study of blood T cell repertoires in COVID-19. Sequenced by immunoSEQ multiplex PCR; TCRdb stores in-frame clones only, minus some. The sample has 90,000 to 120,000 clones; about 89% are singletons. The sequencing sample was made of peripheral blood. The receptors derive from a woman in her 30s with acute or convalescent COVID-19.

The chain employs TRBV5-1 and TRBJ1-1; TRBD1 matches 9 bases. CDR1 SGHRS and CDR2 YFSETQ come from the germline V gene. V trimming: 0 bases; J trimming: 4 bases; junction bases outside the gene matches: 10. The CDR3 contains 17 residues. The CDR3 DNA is TGCGCCAGCAGCTTGGCCACCGGGACAGGGTTGGTCACTGAAGCTTTCTTT. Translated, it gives CASSLATGTGLVTEAFF.

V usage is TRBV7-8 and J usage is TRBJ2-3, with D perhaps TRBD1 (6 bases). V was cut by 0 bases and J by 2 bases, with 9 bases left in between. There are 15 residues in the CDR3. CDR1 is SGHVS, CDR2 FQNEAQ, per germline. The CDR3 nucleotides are TGTGCCAGCAGCTTAGCGTACAGGGACACAGATACGCAGTATTTT. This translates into CASSLAYRDTDTQYF.

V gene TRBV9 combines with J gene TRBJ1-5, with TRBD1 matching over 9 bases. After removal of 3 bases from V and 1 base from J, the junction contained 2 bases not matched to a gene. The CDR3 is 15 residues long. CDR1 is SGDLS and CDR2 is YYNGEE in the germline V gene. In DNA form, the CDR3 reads TGTGCCAGCAGCGCGACAGGGGGAAGCAATCAGCCCCAGCATTTT. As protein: CASSATGGSNQPQHF.